The 18 T cell receptor beta chains below were found in one sample sequenced in a study of technical replicates of blood from several donors. Libraries were prepared by immunoSEQ multiplex PCR; TCRdb keeps only in-frame clonotypes and omits some of them. This table holds roughly 65,000 clones, about 90% found once. Sequencing was performed on PBMCs. The source is a human donor in good health. Some clones in this sample may be carry-over from other donors' samples.

This chain links TRBV7-8 with TRBJ1-5, with D unresolved. The germline V and J ends were trimmed by 1 base and 4 bases, with 8 bases remaining between them. There are 14 residues in the CDR3. Looked up from germline, CDR1 is SGHVS and CDR2 is FQNEAQ. The CDR3 DNA sequence: TGTGCCAGCAGCTTAGGTAACTATAATCAGCCCCAGCATTTT. It codes for CASSLGNYNQPQHF.

This clone was detected a few times. CDR3 amino acids: CASSPGAQGNEQYF. In nucleotides, the CDR3 is TGTGCCAGCTCACCCGGAGCACAGGGAAACGAGCAGTACTTC. The chain employs TRBV18 and TRBJ2-7; weak D call: TRBD1 (6 bases). The CDR3 is made up of 14 amino acids. Trimming cost V 3 bases and J 5 bases, with 14 bases left between them. Per germline, CDR1 KGHSH and CDR2 LQKENI.

The genes are TRBV9 and TRBJ1-5, with D perhaps TRBD1 (5 bases). CDR3 length: 15 amino acids. Trimming shortened V by 0 bases and J by 1 base, and 8 bases separated the two germline ends. CDR1 and CDR2 (germline): SGDLS, YYNGEE. CDR3 protein: CASSVAGGSNQPQHF. The CDR3, as DNA: TGTGCCAGCAGCGTAGCCGGGGGGAGCAATCAGCCCCAGCATTTT.

This clone was detected a few times. The V gene is TRBV12-5, the J gene TRBJ2-1, with TRBD2 matching over 9 bases. The J segment lost 5 bases and the V segment lost 9 bases, leaving 8 bases of the junction unmatched. Looked up from germline, CDR1 is LGHNT and CDR2 is FRNRAP. The CDR3 spans 14 residues. The CDR3 DNA reads as TGTGCTAGACCTCGACTAGCGGAGCACAATGAGCAGTTCTTC. Protein sequence: CARPRLAEHNEQFF.

This clone has just one count. The J gene is TRBJ1-1, the V gene TRBV15; TRBD1 aligns across 10 bases. Trimming cost V 0 bases and J 7 bases; bases outside gene matches: 8. The CDR3 is 16 amino acids. The germline gives CDR1 LNHNV, CDR2 YYDKDF (reference sequence). The CDR3 sequence is CATSRDRGTGDSEAFF. The CDR3 nucleotides are TGTGCCACCAGCAGAGATCGAGGGACAGGGGACAGTGAAGCTTTCTTT.

For this clone: The DNA is omitted, as the CDR3 cannot be located on it reliably, and the CDR3 follows TCRdb's listing. The rearrangement uses TRBV11-3 and TRBJ1-4. The CDR3 adds up to 18 amino acids, both ends counted. Germline V gene sequence: CDR1 SGHNT, CDR2 YENEEA. CDR3 amino acids: CASSLFLCAHATNEKLFF.

The V gene is TRBV10-3, the J gene TRBJ2-1, with 9 positions matching TRBD2. The CDR3 runs to 15 residues. Germline assignment: CDR1 ENHRY and CDR2 SYGVKD. With 8 bases clipped from V and 4 bases from J, the junction kept 9 bases outside the gene matches. The CDR3 nucleotides read TGTGCCATCGGGGCTAGCGGGGAACAATACAATGAGCAGTTCTTC. Amino acids: CAIGASGEQYNEQFF.

V is TRBV29-1 and J is TRBJ1-4, with TRBD1 matching 8 bases. CDR1 and CDR2 from the germline V gene are SQVTM and ANQGSEA. The CDR3 covers 20 residues. V shed 6 bases and J 0 bases; nucleotides not matched to a gene: 21. The CDR3 region is CSVRCPRRQGSMPTNEKLFF. CDR3 sequence (DNA): TGCAGCGTCAGATGTCCCCGACGACAGGGGAGTATGCCAACTAATGAAAAACTGTTTTTT. The full variable domain, in which reference TRBV29-1 and TRBJ1-4 provide the parts outside the CDR3, is SAVISQKPSRDICQRGTSLTIQCQVDSQVTMMFWYRQQPGQSLTLIATANQGSEATYESGFVIDKFPISRPNLTFSTLTVSNMSPEDSSIYLCSVRCPRRQGSMPTNEKLFFGSGTQLSVL.

The rearrangement links TRBV6-1 to TRBJ1-5; D perhaps matches TRBD1 (6 bases). CDR1 and CDR2 from the germline V gene are MNHNS and SASEGT. Trimming removed 6 bases at V and 11 bases at J, with 17 bases between. The CDR3 runs to 13 residues. In DNA, the CDR3 is TGTGCCAGCAGGCCCCCTGGGACACCCTCCCAGCATTTT. Protein product: CASRPPGTPSQHF.

Concerning this clone: Other DNA sequences from this sample encode an identical CDR3 as well. The chain joins TRBV7-2 to TRBJ2-7, with 11 bases aligning to TRBD1. V lost 3 bases and J lost 6; bases outside the gene matches: 7. CDR3 length equals 15 residues. Germline CDR1 reads SGHTA; CDR2 reads FQGNSA. CDR3 region: CASSLAGQGVAEQYF. DNA for the CDR3: TGTGCCAGCAGCTTGGCGGGACAGGGGGTCGCCGAGCAGTACTTC.

The chain uses TRBV2 and TRBJ1-6; D is unresolved. The CDR3 is made up of 13 amino acids. Trimming left V 7 bases short and J 10 bases short, with 14 bases between. Germline CDR1 is SNHLY and CDR2 is FYNNEI. The CDR3 region is CASKEETGSPLHF. CDR3 in DNA: TGTGCCAGCAAGGAGGAGACGGGGTCACCCCTCCACTTT.

The V call is TRBV27, the J call TRBJ1-1; D remains ambiguous. Germline V gene sequence: CDR1 MNHEY, CDR2 SMNVEV (reference sequence). V dropped 3 bases and J dropped 0 bases, with 20 bases sitting between them. This CDR3 contains 18 residues. CDR3 region: CASSFLAVNRGMNTEAFF. In DNA, the CDR3 is TGTGCCAGCAGTTTCCTAGCCGTGAATCGAGGCATGAACACTGAAGCTTTCTTT.

This clone was detected a few times. The rearrangement links TRBV7-3 to TRBJ1-2; 10 nucleotides agree with TRBD1. Looked up from germline, CDR1 is SGHTA and CDR2 is FQGTGA. The CDR3 is 15 amino acids. J was trimmed by 3 bases and V by 4 bases; bases with no gene match: 5. The CDR3 here is CASSYPGQGYYGYTF. For the CDR3, the DNA is TGTGCCAGCAGCTACCCGGGACAGGGGTACTATGGCTACACCTTC.

The chain joins TRBV5-1 to TRBJ2-5; TRBD1 might be the D (5 bases). CDR1 and CDR2 from the germline V gene are SGHRS and YFSETQ. The CDR3 sequence is 16 residues long. V lost 4 bases to trimming and J lost 1 base, with 17 bases between them. The CDR3 bases are TGCGCCAGCAGCCCCGGTGGGGCAGAACTCCAAGAGACCCAGTACTTC. This sequence encodes CASSPGGAELQETQYF.

This chain connects TRBV2 to TRBJ2-1; 14 nucleotides align to TRBD2. Germline CDR1 and CDR2: SNHLY and FYNNEI. The CDR3 extends over 17 amino acids. V shed 6 bases, J shed 4 bases, and the junction held 8 bases outside the gene matches. The CDR3: CASSAGLAGERYNEQFF. Written as DNA, the CDR3 is TGTGCCAGCAGCGCGGGACTAGCGGGAGAACGGTACAATGAGCAGTTCTTC.

The chain links TRBV19 to TRBJ2-5, with 9 nucleotides matching TRBD2. The CDR3 covers 13 residues. V lost 8 bases, J lost 2 bases, and 3 bases stayed unmatched. Germline V gene data show CDR1 as LNHDA and CDR2 as SQIVND (reference sequence). The CDR3 DNA reads as TGTGCCAGTGGCGGGAGGGAACAAGAGACCCAGTACTTC. Encoded protein: CASGGREQETQYF. The full variable domain, completed using reference TRBV19 and TRBJ2-5, is DGGITQSPKYLFRKEGQNVTLSCEQNLNHDAMYWYRQDPGQGLRLIYYSQIVNDFQKGDIAEGYSVSREKKESFPLTVTSAQKNPTAFYLCASGGREQETQYFGPGTRLLVL.

The chain recombines TRBV11-3 with TRBJ2-3, with D unresolved. Trimming removed 0 bases from V and 5 bases from J, with 9 bases in between. The CDR3 sequence is 14 residues long. The germline CDR1 and CDR2 sequences are SGHNT and YENEEA. CDR3 DNA sequence: TGTGCCAGCAGCTTAGATACCGAGGTAGATACGCAGTATTTT. Its translation is CASSLDTEVDTQYF.

The rearrangement links TRBV11-2 to TRBJ2-7; weak D call: TRBD2 (6 bases). CDR1 is SGHAT, CDR2 FQNNGV, per germline. The ends were cut back, 5 bases at V and 5 bases at J, with 19 bases in the middle. The CDR3 is made up of 15 amino acids. The chain's CDR3 is CASSVGRGVADEQYF. CDR3 nucleotide sequence: TGTGCCAGCAGCGTAGGCCGGGGCGTAGCGGACGAGCAGTACTTC.